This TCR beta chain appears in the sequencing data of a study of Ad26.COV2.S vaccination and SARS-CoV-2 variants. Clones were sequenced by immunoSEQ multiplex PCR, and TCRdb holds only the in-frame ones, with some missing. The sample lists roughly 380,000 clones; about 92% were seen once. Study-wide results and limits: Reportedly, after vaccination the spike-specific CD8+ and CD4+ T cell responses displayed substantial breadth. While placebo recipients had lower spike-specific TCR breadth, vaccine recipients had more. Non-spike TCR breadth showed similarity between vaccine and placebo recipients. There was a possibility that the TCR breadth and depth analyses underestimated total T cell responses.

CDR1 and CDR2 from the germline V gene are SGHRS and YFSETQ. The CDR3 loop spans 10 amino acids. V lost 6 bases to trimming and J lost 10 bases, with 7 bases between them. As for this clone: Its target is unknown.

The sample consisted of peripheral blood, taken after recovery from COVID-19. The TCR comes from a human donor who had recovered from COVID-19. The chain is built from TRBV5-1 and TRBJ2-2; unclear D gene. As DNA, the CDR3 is TGCGCCAGCAAGAGAGAGGAGCTGTTTTTT. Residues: CASKREELFF.